This passage covers 27 T cell receptor beta chains from one sample sequenced in a study of blood T cell repertoires in COVID-19. Sequencing used immunoSEQ multiplex PCR; TCRdb keeps in-frame clones, though not all of them. The data show some 350,000 clones, 90% seen once. The sample comprised peripheral blood. These receptors originate from a young man with active or convalescent COVID-19.

The CDR3 loop is CAISEGMVDPRYEQYF. For the CDR3, the DNA is TGTGCCATCAGTGAAGGCATGGTTGACCCTAGGTACGAGCAGTACTTC. The rearrangement uses TRBV10-3 and TRBJ2-7; D is unresolved. The germline V and J ends were trimmed by 3 bases and 4 bases, with 19 bases remaining between them. CDR3 length: 16 amino acids. Germline-derived CDR1 and CDR2 are ENHRY and SYGVKD.

The chain is built from TRBV5-1 and TRBJ2-2; 9 nucleotides align to TRBD1. Trimming cost V 2 bases and J 6 bases; bases outside gene matches: 26. CDR3 length: 22 residues. CDR1 and CDR2 (germline): SGHRS, YFSETQ. The CDR3 nucleotides are TGCGCCAGCAGCTTCGGACACCGTAACATTGTGGGGACAGGGTTTGGGTCCGGGGAGCTGTTTTTT. Protein: CASSFGHRNIVGTGFGSGELFF.

The chain is built from TRBV29-1 and TRBJ1-4; 9 positions match TRBD1. The length of the CDR3 is 13 residues. V dropped 7 bases and J dropped 6; count of bases not matched to a gene: 6. From germline, CDR1 is SQVTM and CDR2 ANQGSEA. The CDR3 bases are TGCAGCGCAGAAGGGGACAGGGATGAAAAACTGTTTTTT. Amino acid sequence: CSAEGDRDEKLFF.

The J gene is TRBJ2-7, the V gene TRBV3-1 (or the pseudogene TRBV3-2); 7 nucleotides line up with TRBD1. The V and J ends lost 5 bases and 4 bases, in that order; junction bases with no gene match: 5. Germline lookup yields CDR1 LGHDT and CDR2 YNNKEL (reference sequence). The CDR3 loop spans 13 amino acids. DNA of the CDR3: TGTGCCAGCAGCTTAGGGACAGAATACGAGCAGTACTTC. It yields the protein CASSLGTEYEQYF.

The chain combines TRBV5-4 with TRBJ2-7; TRBD1 matches at 7 bases. Germline values: CDR1 SGHNT, CDR2 YYREEE (reference sequence). The CDR3 consists of 14 residues. With V trimmed by 4 bases and J by 4 bases, 8 bases remained unmatched. CDR3 in DNA: TGTGCCAGCAGCCCATCACAGGGGTGGTACGAGCAGTACTTC. Its translation: CASSPSQGWYEQYF.

V is TRBV6-5 and J is TRBJ1-5; 7 positions agree with TRBD1. The CDR3 runs to 14 residues. The trim removed 3 bases at V and 4 bases at J, leaving 3 bases unmatched. Per germline, CDR1 MNHEY and CDR2 SVGAGI. CDR3 amino acids: CASSYGQVNQPQHF. In nucleotides, the CDR3 is TGTGCCAGCAGTTATGGACAGGTTAATCAGCCCCAGCATTTT.

The CDR3 loop reads CASSSTGWDSPLHF. The CDR3 DNA follows: TGTGCCAGCAGCTCGACAGGGTGGGATTCACCCCTCCACTTT. The chain recombines TRBV3-1 (or the pseudogene TRBV3-2) with TRBJ1-6; TRBD1 aligns across 7 bases. Germline CDR1 is LGHDT and CDR2 is YNNKEL (reference sequence). This CDR3 is built from 14 residues. Losses at the gene ends were 5 bases for V and 8 bases for J; bases not matched to a gene: 6.

This clone was picked up many times. The rearrangement joins TRBV5-1 to TRBJ2-1; a weak D match, TRBD2 (6 bases). Per germline, CDR1 SGHRS and CDR2 YFSETQ. Trimming stripped 4 bases from V and 6 bases from J, with 17 bases between. This CDR3 comprises 15 residues. CDR3 nucleotides: TGCGCCAGCAGCGAGAGACTAGTGGAAAGCAATGAGCAGTTCTTC. Translated, it gives CASSERLVESNEQFF.

The gene calls are TRBV6-5 and TRBJ1-2; TRBD1 aligns across 7 bases. This CDR3 has 15 amino acids. Germline V lookup: CDR1 MNHEY, CDR2 SVGAGI. Trimming took 8 bases from V and 4 from J; bases not matched to a gene: 13. The CDR3 spells CASQGVSGRFYGYTF. The CDR3 nucleotides are TGTGCCAGCCAGGGGGTTTCAGGGAGGTTCTATGGCTACACCTTC.

The chain has TRBV19 and TRBJ1-2; TRBD1 matches at 7 bases. Germline V gene lookup returns CDR1 LNHDA and CDR2 SQIVND (reference sequence). The J segment lost 7 bases and the V segment lost 6 bases, leaving 8 bases of the junction unmatched. CDR3 length: 13 residues. The CDR3 region is CASSLQGFGGYTF. The CDR3 nucleotides are TGTGCCAGTAGCTTACAGGGGTTTGGTGGCTACACCTTC.

V gene TRBV7-2 combines with J gene TRBJ1-2, with D hard to call. The V gene's germline CDR1 is SGHTA and CDR2 FQGNSA. CDR3 length equals 12 residues. Trimming stripped 5 bases from V and 7 bases from J, with 11 bases between. In nucleotides, the CDR3 is TGTGCCAGCAGCCCAGGCTTTTCTGGCTACACCTTC. As protein: CASSPGFSGYTF. The variable domain in full, completed from reference TRBV7-2 and TRBJ1-2, reads GAGVSQSPSNKVTEKGKDVELRCDPISGHTALYWYRQSLGQGLEFLIYFQGNSAPDKSGLPSDRFSAERTGGSVSTLTIQRTQQEDSAVYLCASSPGFSGYTFGSGTRLTVV.

J is TRBJ1-1 and V is TRBV7-9, with a tentative D call TRBD1 (5 bases). V was pared by 5 bases and J by 4 bases, with 17 bases between. CDR1 and CDR2 (germline): SEHNR, FQNEAQ (reference sequence). The length of the CDR3 is 15 residues. CDR3 sequence (DNA): TGTGCCAGCAGCGGGCAGGGTAACTTGTTCACTGAAGCTTTCTTT. This translates into CASSGQGNLFTEAFF.

The V gene is TRBV29-1, the J gene TRBJ2-7, with D unresolved. Between the trimmed V and J ends, which lost 0 bases and 6 bases, there was a span of 6 bases. Germline values: CDR1 SQVTM, CDR2 ANQGSEA. The CDR3 has 11 amino acids. CDR3 protein: CSVEDPGEQYF. The CDR3 region has the DNA TGCAGCGTTGAAGACCCGGGCGAGCAGTACTTC.

The rearrangement joins TRBV15 to TRBJ2-3; a possible D gene is TRBD2 (6 bases). This CDR3 is 15 amino acids long. With 3 bases removed from V and 0 bases from J, the gap between germline ends came to 10 bases. Germline V CDR1 and CDR2: LNHNV, YYDKDF (reference sequence). CDR3 DNA: TGTGCCACCAGCAGCGGAGGGGTTAGCACAGATACGCAGTATTTT. This codes for CATSSGGVSTDTQYF.

The gene calls are TRBV4-1 and TRBJ2-2, with 8 bases aligning to TRBD2. The CDR3 length is 17 residues. V was clipped by 1 base and J by 5 bases; unmatched bases: 9. The germline CDR1 and CDR2 sequences are MGHRA and YSYEKL. DNA for the CDR3: TGCGCCAGCAGCCAAGTCGAGAGCGGGGGCTGGACCGGGGAGCTGTTTTTT. Protein: CASSQVESGGWTGELFF.

This clone has more than one count but fewer than ten. This rearrangement joins TRBV4-2 to TRBJ1-2; D gene unclear. This CDR3 has 15 amino acids. Germline CDR1 reads LGHNA; CDR2 reads YNFKEQ. Deletions cut 3 bases from V and 0 bases from J, with 11 bases between. The CDR3 region has the DNA TGTGCCAGCAGCCAGGATACAGAGTCTAACTATGGCTACACCTTC. Translated: CASSQDTESNYGYTF.

The J gene is TRBJ2-7, the V gene TRBV7-9; 10 bases are shared with TRBD1. The germline V gene encodes CDR1 SEHNR and CDR2 FQNEAQ (reference sequence). V shed 10 bases and J 6 bases; nucleotides not matched to a gene: 9. The CDR3 runs to 13 residues. The CDR3 loop reads CATYGTGDFEQYF. Here the CDR3 DNA reads TGTGCCACCTATGGGACAGGGGATTTCGAGCAGTACTTC.

This chain links TRBV5-8 with TRBJ2-5; 7 positions agree with TRBD2. The CDR3 is made up of 15 amino acids. CDR1 is SGHTS, CDR2 YDEGEE, per germline. V dropped 2 bases and J dropped 5; count of bases not matched to a gene: 9. The CDR3 coding sequence is TGTGCCAGCAGCTTTGGGGGAGGGGCGCGGGAGACCCAGTACTTC. Translating gives CASSFGGGARETQYF.

The chain is built from TRBV5-6 and TRBJ2-2; D is uncertain. With 1 base removed from V and 3 bases from J, the gap between germline ends came to 10 bases. CDR3 length equals 15 residues. The germline V gene encodes CDR1 SGHDT and CDR2 YYEEEE. CDR3 loop: CASSLLGRDTGELFF. The CDR3 coding sequence is TGTGCCAGCAGCTTGTTGGGCAGAGACACCGGGGAGCTGTTTTTT.

The CDR3 nucleotides are TGTGCCAGCAGTTACTCGGGGCAGGGTGCTAACTATGGCTACACCTTC. Translated, it gives CASSYSGQGANYGYTF. The chain is built from TRBV6-6 and TRBJ1-2; a possible D gene is TRBD1 (5 bases). Trimming took 0 bases from V and 0 from J, leaving 11 bases between them. From germline, CDR1 is MNHNY and CDR2 SVGAGI (reference sequence). The CDR3 sequence is 16 residues long.

This clone showed up just once. The chain carries TRBV9 and TRBJ2-3, with 10 bases fitting TRBD1. This CDR3 is 16 amino acids long. Germline V CDR1 and CDR2: SGDLS, YYNGEE. The ends lost 4 bases at V and 6 bases at J; junction bases unmatched: 11. CDR3 residues: CASSQKGGQGIDTQYF. As DNA, the CDR3 is TGTGCCAGCAGCCAGAAAGGGGGACAGGGGATTGATACGCAGTATTTT.

Note on this clone: The sample holds other DNA sequences that translate to the same CDR3. The chain uses TRBV7-9 and TRBJ2-4, with 9 nucleotides matching TRBD1. Per the germline V gene, CDR1 is SEHNR and CDR2 is FQNEAQ (reference sequence). The V segment lost 3 bases and the J segment 0 bases; nucleotides outside the gene matches: 0. The length of the CDR3 is 15 residues. The CDR3 region is CASSLTGGAKNIQYF. The CDR3 DNA reads TGTGCCAGCAGCTTGACAGGGGGAGCCAAAAACATTCAGTACTTC. Complete variable domain (other parts from reference TRBV7-9 and TRBJ2-4): DTGVSQNPRHKITKRGQNVTFRCDPISEHNRLYWYRQTLGQGPEFLTYFQNEAQLEKSRLLSDRFSAERPKGSFSTLEIQRTEQGDSAMYLCASSLTGGAKNIQYFGAGTRLSVL.

This chain connects TRBV24-1 to TRBJ2-1; D call uncertain. The CDR3 length is 14 residues. Germline assignment: CDR1 KGHDR and CDR2 SFDVKD. The V gene lost 4 bases and the J gene lost 8 bases, with 14 bases spanning the gap. The CDR3 DNA is TGTGCCACCAGTGACCCTAACTCCCCCGATGAGCAGTTCTTC. Translating it yields CATSDPNSPDEQFF.

The genes are TRBV4-3 and TRBJ2-5; 7 nucleotides match TRBD2. V lost 4 bases to trimming and J lost 0 bases; unmatched junction nucleotides: 5. The CDR3 totals 15 residues. Germline CDR1 reads LGHNA; CDR2 reads YSLEER. CDR3 in DNA: TGCGCCAGCAGCCTAGCGGGCCCCCACCAAGAGACCCAGTACTTC. This codes for CASSLAGPHQETQYF.

This clone was detected once. V is TRBV7-6 and J is TRBJ2-1; tentative D call: TRBD2 (7 bases). CDR3 length: 15 residues. Germline V lookup: CDR1 SGHVS, CDR2 FNYEAQ. The V end was cut by 0 bases, the J end by 7 bases, with 13 bases between. The DNA of the CDR3 is TGTGCCAGCAGCTTAGCTGCGGGGGCAGTAAATGAGCAGTTCTTC. Its protein is CASSLAAGAVNEQFF.

This chain links TRBV28 with TRBJ1-2; 9 bases line up with TRBD1. V dropped 4 bases and J dropped 4; count of bases not matched to a gene: 4. The germline V gene has CDR1 MDHEN and CDR2 SYDVKM. The CDR3 length is 14 residues. CDR3 protein: CASSSGTGSYGYTF. The CDR3, as DNA: TGTGCCAGCAGTTCCGGGACAGGGAGCTATGGCTACACCTTC.

CDR3 sequence reads: CASSQGRPGDQPQHF. In DNA form, the CDR3 reads TGTGCCAGCAGCCAGGGTCGGCCAGGGGATCAGCCCCAGCATTTT. The chain employs TRBV3-1 (or the pseudogene TRBV3-2) and TRBJ1-5, with a possible D match to TRBD1 (6 bases). V dropped 3 bases and J dropped 5 bases, with 14 bases sitting between them. Germline V gene lookup returns CDR1 LGHDT and CDR2 YNNKEL (reference sequence). The CDR3 has 15 amino acids.